The 20 T cell receptor beta chains below come from one sample, sequenced in a study of T cells expressing NK-cell markers. TCRdb processed the 5' RACE reads again and assigns one entry to each CDR3 protein, with no DNA. The sample table includes about 370,000 distinct CDR3 sequences. Sequencing input: blood T cells: a sorted CD56 or NKG2C T cell subset, CD4+ or CD8+ T cells, or bulk PBMC T cells (not recorded which). The receptors shown here come from a woman aged 45-65 years in good health.

V and J are TRBV5-1 and TRBJ2-1; TCRdb returns TRBD2, unconfirmable since there is no DNA. Germline V lookup: CDR1 SGHRS, CDR2 YFSETQ. There are 14 residues in the CDR3. CDR3 protein: CASRPGTSGNEQFF. Using reference TRBV5-1 and TRBJ2-1 for the parts outside the CDR3, the full variable domain is KAGVTQTPRYLIKTRGQQVTLSCSPISGHRSVSWYQQTPGQGLQFLFEYFSETQRNKGNFPGRFSGRQFSNSRSEMNVSTLELGDSALYLCASRPGTSGNEQFFGPGTRLTVL.

The rearrangement joins TRBV29-1 to TRBJ1-3. The CDR3 consists of 15 residues. In germline, CDR1 is SQVTM, CDR2 ANQGSEA. The CDR3 spells CSVGEVAGAGNTIYF.

The V call is TRBV29-1, the J call TRBJ1-1; the TCRdb call, TRBD1, lacks DNA for checking. The CDR3 totals 11 residues. CDR1 is SQVTM and CDR2 is ANQGSEA in the germline V gene. CDR3 region: CSVRDGGEAFF.

The chain is built from TRBV6-1 and TRBJ1-5; checking the TCRdb D call of TRBD1 is not possible without DNA. CDR3 length: 13 residues. CDR1 is MNHNS, CDR2 SASEGT, per germline. The CDR3 region is CATSNRDNQPQHF.

This chain links TRBV7-9 with TRBJ2-1; TCRdb calls TRBD2, which cannot be checked without DNA. From germline, CDR1 is SEHNR and CDR2 FQNEAQ (reference sequence). The CDR3 is 17 amino acids. The CDR3 reads CASSLRKQREGRYEQFF.

The chain joins TRBV7-2 to TRBJ2-1; as DNA is missing, the TRBD1 call by TCRdb cannot be tested. CDR1 SGHTA and CDR2 FQGNSA come from the germline V gene. The CDR3 sequence is 15 residues long. This chain's CDR3 is CASSFSGDRDNEQFF.

The CDR3 sequence: CASSEAGVQNNEQFF. The V call is TRBV6-5, the J call TRBJ2-1. There are 15 residues in the CDR3. Germline V gene sequence: CDR1 MNHEY, CDR2 SVGAGI.

This sequence joins TRBV12-3 or TRBV12-4 and TRBJ2-1; TCRdb reports TRBD2, a call that lacks DNA to check it against. The CDR3 extends over 16 amino acids. CDR3 sequence reads: CASSFPTSGGLNEQFF.

This chain joins TRBV20-1 and TRBJ2-5; TCRdb returns TRBD1, unconfirmable since there is no DNA. The CDR3 covers 16 residues. Germline CDR1 DFQATT, CDR2 SNEGSKA (reference sequence). CDR3 residues: CSARDQQVVLTVTQYF.

The chain has TRBV7-9 and TRBJ2-2; with no DNA, the TCRdb D assignment of TRBD2 cannot be verified. CDR1 and CDR2 from the germline V gene are SEHNR and FQNEAQ (reference sequence). The CDR3 is 15 amino acids. The CDR3 protein is CASSFGLAGIGELFF.

The chain is built from TRBV20-1 and TRBJ2-1; TCRdb designates TRBD1, a call that cannot be tested without DNA. Germline assignment: CDR1 DFQATT and CDR2 SNEGSKA (reference sequence). The CDR3 runs to 14 residues. CDR3 sequence reads: CSARGTGADNEQFF.

The chain couples TRBV20-1 to TRBJ1-1; TCRdb selects TRBD1, and the lack of DNA leaves this call unchecked. Germline V gene lookup returns CDR1 DFQATT and CDR2 SNEGSKA (reference sequence). The CDR3 covers 11 residues. The CDR3 loop is CSALTGVRAFF.

The chain links TRBV20-1 to TRBJ2-3; the TCRdb call, TRBD1, lacks DNA for checking. The V gene's germline CDR1 is DFQATT and CDR2 SNEGSKA (reference sequence). This CDR3 contains 17 residues. The CDR3 loop reads CSARGQGRAPHTDTQYF.

The chain couples TRBV11-3 to TRBJ2-3; TCRdb indicates TRBD2, and absent DNA this call remains unverified. CDR3 length equals 17 residues. Germline V gives CDR1 SGHNT, CDR2 YENEEA. The CDR3 is CASSHGTSGPRGDTQYF. The variable domain in full, completed from reference TRBV11-3 and TRBJ2-3, reads EAGVVQSPRYKIIEKKQPVAFWCNPISGHNTLYWYLQNLGQGPELLIRYENEEAVDDSQLPKDRFSAERLKGVDSTLKIQPAELGDSAVYLCASSHGTSGPRGDTQYFGPGTRLTVL.

The chain employs TRBV15 and TRBJ1-3; TCRdb indicates TRBD1, and absent DNA this call remains unverified. Germline loops: CDR1 LNHNV, CDR2 YYDKDF (reference sequence). This CDR3 contains 17 residues. The CDR3 sequence: CATSRGVLGETGNTIYF.

This rearrangement joins TRBV11-2 to TRBJ2-2; TCRdb picks TRBD2, but there is no DNA to check that call. Per germline, CDR1 SGHAT and CDR2 FQNNGV. This CDR3 has 15 amino acids. This chain's CDR3 is CASSLAGFGTGELFF.

The chain is built from TRBV5-5 and TRBJ1-5; TCRdb's D call, TRBD1, is unchecked because there is no DNA. CDR1 SGHKS and CDR2 YYEKEE come from the germline V gene (reference sequence). The CDR3 covers 16 residues. The CDR3 loop is CASSPDVDRTNQPQHF.

The chain has TRBV20-1 and TRBJ2-3; the D call of TRBD1 rests on TCRdb alone, since no DNA is present to check it. Germline CDR1 DFQATT, CDR2 SNEGSKA (reference sequence). The CDR3 consists of 13 residues. This CDR3 is CSATTLWGGTQYF.

The J gene is TRBJ1-2, the V gene TRBV12-3 or TRBV12-4; TCRdb reports TRBD1, a call that lacks DNA to check it against. This CDR3 region has 13 residues. The CDR3 loop reads CASRSDGGGGYTF.

This sequence joins TRBV9 and TRBJ2-2; the D call from TCRdb, TRBD2, cannot be confirmed without DNA. Germline V gene data show CDR1 as SGDLS and CDR2 as YYNGEE. The CDR3 runs to 18 residues. This chain's CDR3 is CASSVKLAGGPYTGELFF.